This T cell receptor beta chain stems from a study of shared clonotypes between healthy human individuals. Points on this clone: Its cognate antigen is unknown.

The deep-level immunoSEQ assay was used. Template for every sorted-subset replicate PCR totaled approximately 200 ng DNA, tens of thousands of T cell genomes. Original analysis: Quality scores were absent from the junction-only immunoSEQ sequences, so filtering differed. Produced via immunoSEQ multiplex PCR; TCRdb's table is partial and in-frame only. V, J and clone size derive from that table, while D and trimming were established from the DNA sequence. Here the sample spans over 2,000,000 clones, over 85% being singletons. Study-wide results and limits: Tissue TCR repertoires likely differ from these blood-only repertoires.

Selected positively for CCR7 and CD45RO-negative, naive CD8 cells excluded terminally differentiated effector memory CD45RA+ cells. Germline assignment: CDR1 SGHTA and CDR2 FQGNSA. This CDR3 spans 11 amino acids. Trimming cost V 4 bases and J 8 bases, with 6 bases left between them. This TCR came from a man aged 18 to 29 in good health. Some clones in this sample may be carry-over from other donors' samples. The specimen was naive CD8+ T cells from PBMCs. The chain joins TRBV7-2 to TRBJ2-1; no clear D gene. CDR3 residues: CASSSSYEQFF. The CDR3 nucleotides read TGTGCCAGCAGCTCCTCATATGAGCAGTTCTTC.